This T cell receptor (beta chain) was retrieved from a study of regulatory T cells in long-lasting Graves disease. iRepertoire HTBI primers and Arm-PCR of CDR3 regions built TCR beta libraries. TCRdb redid the calling of the multiplex PCR reads with MiXCR, one entry per CDR3 protein. The data contain 360,000 or so distinct CDR3 sequences, around 15% of them singletons. Time point: newly diagnosed GD, antithyroid drugs for less than 3 months. The authors made the TCR library using RNA they extracted from PBMCs. Graves' disease diagnosis followed American Thyroid Association guidelines. A volume of 7 to 9 milliliters of peripheral blood was collected in EDTA tubes. This clonotype was seen repeatedly, ten times or more. The J segment lost 8 bases and the V segment lost 5 bases, leaving 9 bases of the junction unmatched. Germline-derived CDR1 and CDR2 are SGHTA and FQGTGA. The CDR3 is 15 residues long. A further study also used this sample, focusing on T cells in Graves' hyperthyroidism and ophthalmopathy. Per that study: Clonotypes that were expanded in thyroid above 0.001 mostly appeared in blood too. Ophthalmopathy got predicted by the model a median about 6.7 months before its onset.

The TCR comes from a woman under 30 with Graves disease. V gene TRBV7-3 combines with J gene TRBJ2-1, with 10 positions matching TRBD2. Sequencing used peripheral blood mononuclear cells (PBMCs), obtained at new diagnosis, from a patient treated with antithyroid drugs. The CDR3 nucleotides read TGTGCCAGCAGCCCACAGCGGGGGGGCTATGATGAGCAGTTCTTC. This encodes CASSPQRGGYDEQFF.